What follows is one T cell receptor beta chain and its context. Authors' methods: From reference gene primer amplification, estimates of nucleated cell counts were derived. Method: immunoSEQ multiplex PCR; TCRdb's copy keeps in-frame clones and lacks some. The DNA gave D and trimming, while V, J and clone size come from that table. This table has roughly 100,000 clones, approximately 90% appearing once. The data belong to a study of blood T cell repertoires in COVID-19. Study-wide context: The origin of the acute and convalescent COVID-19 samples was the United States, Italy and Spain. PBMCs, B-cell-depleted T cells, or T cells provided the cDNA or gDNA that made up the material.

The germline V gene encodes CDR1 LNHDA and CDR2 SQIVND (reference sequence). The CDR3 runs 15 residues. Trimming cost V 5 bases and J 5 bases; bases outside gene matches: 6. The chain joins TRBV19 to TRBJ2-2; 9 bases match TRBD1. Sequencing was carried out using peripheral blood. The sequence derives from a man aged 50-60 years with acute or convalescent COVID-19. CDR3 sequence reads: CASSSPGTGTGELFF. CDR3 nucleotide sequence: TGTGCCAGTAGTTCTCCCGGGACAGGGACCGGGGAGCTGTTTTTT.